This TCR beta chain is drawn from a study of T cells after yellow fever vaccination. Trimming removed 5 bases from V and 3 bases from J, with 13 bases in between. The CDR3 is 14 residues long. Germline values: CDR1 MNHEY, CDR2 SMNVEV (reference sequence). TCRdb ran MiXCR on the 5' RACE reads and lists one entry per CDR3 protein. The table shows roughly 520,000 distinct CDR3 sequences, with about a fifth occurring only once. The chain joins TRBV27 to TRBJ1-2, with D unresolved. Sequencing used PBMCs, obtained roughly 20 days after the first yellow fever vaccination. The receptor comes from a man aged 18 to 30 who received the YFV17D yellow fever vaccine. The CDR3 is CASSPPKGYYGYTF. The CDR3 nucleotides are TGTGCCAGCAGTCCTCCAAAGGGATACTATGGCTACACCTTC.